This T cell receptor (beta chain) comes out of a study of identical twins. CDR1 is SGDLS and CDR2 is YYNGEE in the germline V gene. CDR3 size: 15 residues. V trimming: 0 bases; J trimming: 2 bases; junction bases outside the gene matches: 4. TCRdb reanalysed the 5' RACE reads using MiXCR and keeps one entry per CDR3 protein. The table shows around 690,000 distinct CDR3 sequences, with 21% occurring only once. This same sample was also taken into another study, of T cells expressing NK-cell markers.

This rearrangement joins TRBV9 to TRBJ2-7; 8 nucleotides match TRBD2. Specimen: PBMCs. The clonotype originates from a woman aged 18-35 years in good health. The CDR3 sequence: CASSVDGSGAYEQYF. CDR3 in DNA: TGTGCCAGCAGCGTAGATGGTAGCGGGGCCTACGAGCAGTACTTC.